Each of the 10 T cell receptor beta chains below was sequenced from the same sample in a study of neurological immune-mediated disorders. Using its own MiXCR run on the 5' RACE reads, TCRdb lists one record per CDR3 protein. The table shows tens of thousands of distinct CDR3 sequences, with under 3.5% occurring only once. Input material: PBMCs. The receptors were sampled from a man aged 35 to 55 with multiple sclerosis.

This clonotype was seen many times. The rearrangement uses TRBV24-1 and TRBJ2-7; TRBD2 agrees at 7 bases. The J segment lost 1 base and the V segment lost 5 bases, leaving 4 bases of the junction unmatched. The CDR3 sequence is 14 residues long. Per the germline V gene, CDR1 is KGHDR and CDR2 is SFDVKD. The chain's CDR3 is CATSGSGGSYEQYF. DNA of the CDR3: TGTGCCACCAGTGGTTCGGGAGGATCCTACGAGCAGTACTTC.

This clonotype was observed at least ten times. This chain joins TRBV5-1 and TRBJ1-6; D gene ambiguous. Trimming stripped 0 bases from V and 5 bases from J, with 9 bases between. The CDR3 runs 15 residues. CDR1 SGHRS and CDR2 YFSETQ come from the germline V gene. The CDR3 DNA reads TGCGCCAGCAGCTTGGCCTTGAGGGATAATTCACCCCTCCACTTT. As protein: CASSLALRDNSPLHF.

This chain connects TRBV29-1 to TRBJ1-2; the D gene is possibly TRBD1 (5 bases). There are 14 residues in the CDR3. Germline assignment: CDR1 SQVTM and CDR2 ANQGSEA. Trimming removed 5 bases at V and 0 bases at J, with 13 bases between. CDR3 amino acids: CSVLGEGSNYGYTF. The DNA for the CDR3 is TGCAGCGTTTTAGGGGAAGGCTCTAACTATGGCTACACCTTC.

The table lists this clonotype with many counts. V and J are TRBV5-1 and TRBJ2-3, with 11 bases that match TRBD2. Germline V CDR1 and CDR2: SGHRS, YFSETQ. Trimming removed 2 bases from V and 8 bases from J; junction bases left unmatched: 10. CDR3 length equals 16 residues. CDR3 sequence reads: CASSFLASGGQGTQYF. Written as DNA, the CDR3 is TGCGCCAGCAGCTTCCTGGCTAGCGGGGGGCAGGGTACGCAGTATTTT.

Many counts were recorded for this clonotype. The CDR3 nucleotides are TGTGCCAGCAGCAACCGGGACAACTCCTACGAGCAGTACTTC. Protein sequence: CASSNRDNSYEQYF. The chain recombines TRBV7-9 with TRBJ2-7; TRBD1 is a possible D gene (6 bases). This CDR3 is 14 amino acids long. Germline V CDR1 and CDR2: SEHNR, FQNEAQ (reference sequence). Trimming left V 5 bases short and J 0 bases short, with 11 bases between.

The chain recombines TRBV20-1 with TRBJ2-7; D could derive from TRBD1 or TRBD2 (6 bases each). The CDR3 consists of 16 residues. Germline lookup yields CDR1 DFQATT and CDR2 SNEGSKA (reference sequence). Trimming left V 0 bases short and J 2 bases short, with 17 bases between. The CDR3 nucleotides read TGCAGTGCTAGAGAGGGGGGCGGCGGGAAAACCTACGAGCAGTACTTC. Translated: CSAREGGGGKTYEQYF.

Many counts were recorded for this clonotype. The chain combines TRBV5-8 with TRBJ2-3, with TRBD1 identical over 8 bases. V dropped 4 bases and J dropped 5; count of bases not matched to a gene: 6. The CDR3 totals 14 residues. Looked up from germline, CDR1 is SGHTS and CDR2 is YDEGEE. The chain's CDR3 is CASSKGQGGDTQYF. In DNA form, the CDR3 reads TGTGCCAGCAGCAAAGGACAGGGAGGAGATACGCAGTATTTT.

This clonotype was seen ten or more times. V gene TRBV20-1 combines with J gene TRBJ1-2; D possibly corresponds to TRBD1 (5 bases). Germline loops: CDR1 DFQATT, CDR2 SNEGSKA (reference sequence). Trimming removed 6 bases at V and 4 bases at J, with 18 bases between. This CDR3 has 14 amino acids. The CDR3 is CSAPPREYLYGYTF. The DNA for the CDR3 is TGCAGTGCACCTCCCAGGGAGTACCTCTATGGCTACACCTTC.

This clonotype was counted many times. The genes are TRBV7-9 and TRBJ2-3, with 10 bases identical to TRBD2. CDR3 size: 15 residues. The V segment lost 6 bases and the J segment 3 bases; nucleotides outside the gene matches: 6. Germline values: CDR1 SEHNR, CDR2 FQNEAQ (reference sequence). CDR3 loop: CASRFGAGGTDTQYF. CDR3 nucleotide sequence: TGTGCCAGCAGATTTGGAGCGGGAGGGACAGATACGCAGTATTTT.

This clonotype was observed many times. The chain links TRBV5-1 to TRBJ2-1, with 12 nucleotides matching TRBD2. This CDR3 contains 17 residues. V gave up 3 bases and J gave up 8 bases; unmatched junction bases: 12. Germline CDR1 SGHRS, CDR2 YFSETQ. The CDR3 spells CASSSYRSSGGVDEQFF. CDR3 DNA sequence: TGCGCCAGCAGCTCCTATCGATCTAGCGGGGGGGTTGATGAGCAGTTCTTC.